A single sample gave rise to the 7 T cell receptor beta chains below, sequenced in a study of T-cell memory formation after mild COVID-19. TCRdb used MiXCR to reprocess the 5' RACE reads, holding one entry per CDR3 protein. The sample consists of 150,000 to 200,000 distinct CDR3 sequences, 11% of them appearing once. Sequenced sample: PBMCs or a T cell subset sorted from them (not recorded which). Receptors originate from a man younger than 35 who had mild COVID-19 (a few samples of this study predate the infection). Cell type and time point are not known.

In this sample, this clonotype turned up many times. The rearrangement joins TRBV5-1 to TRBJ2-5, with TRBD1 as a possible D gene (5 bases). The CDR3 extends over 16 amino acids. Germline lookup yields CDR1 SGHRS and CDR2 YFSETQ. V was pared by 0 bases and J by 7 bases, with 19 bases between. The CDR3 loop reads CASSLEAGAGGATQYF. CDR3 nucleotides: TGCGCCAGCAGCTTGGAGGCTGGGGCCGGCGGTGCGACCCAGTACTTC.

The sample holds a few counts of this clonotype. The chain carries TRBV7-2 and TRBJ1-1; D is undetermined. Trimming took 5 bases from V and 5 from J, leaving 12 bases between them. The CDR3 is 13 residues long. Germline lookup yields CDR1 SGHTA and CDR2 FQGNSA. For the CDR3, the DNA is TGTGCCAGCAGCCCCCTGCGGGAAACTGAAGCTTTCTTT. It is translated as CASSPLRETEAFF.

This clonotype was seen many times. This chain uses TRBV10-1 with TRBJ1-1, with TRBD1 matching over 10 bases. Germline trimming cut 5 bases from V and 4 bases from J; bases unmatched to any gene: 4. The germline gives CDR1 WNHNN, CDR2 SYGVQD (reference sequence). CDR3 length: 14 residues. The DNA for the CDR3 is TGCGCCAGCAGTCCGGGACAGGGGACCACTGAAGCTTTCTTT. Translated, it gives CASSPGQGTTEAFF.

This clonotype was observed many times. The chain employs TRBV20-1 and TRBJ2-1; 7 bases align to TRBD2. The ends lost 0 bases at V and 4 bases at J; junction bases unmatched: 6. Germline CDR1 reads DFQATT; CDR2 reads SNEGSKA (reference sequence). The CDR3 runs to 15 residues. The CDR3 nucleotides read TGCAGTGCTAGAGATAGGACTAGTGGGTACAATGAGCAGTTCTTC. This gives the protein CSARDRTSGYNEQFF.

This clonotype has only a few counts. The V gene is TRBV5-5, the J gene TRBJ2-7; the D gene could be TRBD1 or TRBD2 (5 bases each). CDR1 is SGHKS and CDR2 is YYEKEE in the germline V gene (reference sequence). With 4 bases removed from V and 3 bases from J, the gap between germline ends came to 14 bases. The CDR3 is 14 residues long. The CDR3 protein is CASSQTGTVYEQYF. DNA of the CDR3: TGTGCCAGCAGCCAAACCGGGACGGTCTACGAGCAGTACTTC.

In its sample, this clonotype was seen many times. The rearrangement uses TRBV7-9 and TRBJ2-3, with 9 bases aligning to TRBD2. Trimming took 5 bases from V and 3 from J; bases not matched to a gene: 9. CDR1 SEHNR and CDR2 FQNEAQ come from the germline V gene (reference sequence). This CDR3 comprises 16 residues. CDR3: CASSQRRGGQTDTQYF. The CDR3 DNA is TGTGCCAGCAGCCAGAGGCGGGGGGGCCAAACAGATACGCAGTATTTT.

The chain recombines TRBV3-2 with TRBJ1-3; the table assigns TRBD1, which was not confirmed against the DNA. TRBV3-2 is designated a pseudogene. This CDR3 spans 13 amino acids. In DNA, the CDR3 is TGTGCCAGCAGCTCAGGGACTGGAAACACCATATATTTT. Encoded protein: CASSSGTGNTIYF.